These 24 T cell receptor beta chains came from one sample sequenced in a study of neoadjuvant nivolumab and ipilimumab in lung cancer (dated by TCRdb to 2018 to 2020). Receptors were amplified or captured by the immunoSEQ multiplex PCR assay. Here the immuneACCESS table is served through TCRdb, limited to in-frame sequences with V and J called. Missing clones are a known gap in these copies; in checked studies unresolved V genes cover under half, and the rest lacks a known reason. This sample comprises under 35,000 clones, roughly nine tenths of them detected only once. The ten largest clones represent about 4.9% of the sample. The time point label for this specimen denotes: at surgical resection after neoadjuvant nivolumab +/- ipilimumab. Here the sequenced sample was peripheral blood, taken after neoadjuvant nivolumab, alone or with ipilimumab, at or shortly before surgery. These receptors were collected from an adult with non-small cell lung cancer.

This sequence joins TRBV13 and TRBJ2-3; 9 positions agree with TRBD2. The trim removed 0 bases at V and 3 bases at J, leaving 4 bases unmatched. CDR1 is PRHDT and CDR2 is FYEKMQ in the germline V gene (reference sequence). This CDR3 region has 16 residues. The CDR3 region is CASSLGGGGATDTQYF. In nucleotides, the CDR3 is TGTGCCAGCAGCTTAGGGGGCGGGGGGGCTACAGATACGCAGTATTTT. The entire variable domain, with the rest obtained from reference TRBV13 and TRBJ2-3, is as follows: AAGVIQSPRHLIKEKRETATLKCYPIPRHDTVYWYQQGPGQDPQFLISFYEKMQSDKGSIPDRFSAQQFSDYHSELNMSSLELGDSALYFCASSLGGGGATDTQYFGPGTRLTVL.

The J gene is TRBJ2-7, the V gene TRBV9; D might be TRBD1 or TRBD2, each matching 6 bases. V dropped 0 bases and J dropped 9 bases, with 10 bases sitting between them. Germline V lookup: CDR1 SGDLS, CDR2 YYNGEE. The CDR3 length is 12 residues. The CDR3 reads CASSVEGGWQYF. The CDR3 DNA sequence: TGTGCCAGCAGCGTAGAGGGGGGCTGGCAGTACTTC. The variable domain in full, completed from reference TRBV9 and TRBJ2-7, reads DSGVTQTPKHLITATGQRVTLRCSPRSGDLSVYWYQQSLDQGLQFLIQYYNGEERAKGNILERFSAQQFPDLHSELNLSSLELGDSALYFCASSVEGGWQYFGPGTRLTVT.

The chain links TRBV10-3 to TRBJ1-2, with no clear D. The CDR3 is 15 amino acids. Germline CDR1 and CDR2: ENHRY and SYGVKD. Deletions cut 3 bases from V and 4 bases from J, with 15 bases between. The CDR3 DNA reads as TGTGCCATCAGTGATATTGCTAACGGAAGCTATGGCTACACCTTC. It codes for CAISDIANGSYGYTF.

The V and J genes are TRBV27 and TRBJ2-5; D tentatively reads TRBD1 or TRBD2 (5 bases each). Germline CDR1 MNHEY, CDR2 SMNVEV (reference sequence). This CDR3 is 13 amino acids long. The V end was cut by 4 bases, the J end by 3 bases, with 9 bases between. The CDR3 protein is CASSWGYKETQYF. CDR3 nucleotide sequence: TGTGCCAGCAGTTGGGGGTACAAAGAGACCCAGTACTTC.

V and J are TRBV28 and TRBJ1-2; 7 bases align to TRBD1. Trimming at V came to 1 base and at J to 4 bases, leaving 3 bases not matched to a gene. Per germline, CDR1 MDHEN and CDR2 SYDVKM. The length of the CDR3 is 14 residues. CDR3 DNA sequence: TGTGCCAGCAGTTTATTAAACAGGGGCTATGGCTACACCTTC. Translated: CASSLLNRGYGYTF.

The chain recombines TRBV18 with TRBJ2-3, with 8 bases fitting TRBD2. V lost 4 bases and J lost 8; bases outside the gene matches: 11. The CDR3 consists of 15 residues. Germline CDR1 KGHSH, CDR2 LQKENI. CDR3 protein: CASSLGTSEGFTQYF. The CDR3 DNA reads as TGTGCCAGCTCACTCGGGACTAGTGAAGGTTTTACGCAGTATTTT.

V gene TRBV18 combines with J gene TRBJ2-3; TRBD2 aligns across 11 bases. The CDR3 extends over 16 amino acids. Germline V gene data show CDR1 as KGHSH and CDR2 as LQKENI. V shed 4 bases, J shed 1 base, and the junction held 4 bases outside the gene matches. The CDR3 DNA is TGTGCCAGCTCACGGACTAGCGGGCTACGCACAGATACGCAGTATTTT. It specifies CASSRTSGLRTDTQYF.

The CDR3 spells CASRLEGAKNTEAFF. The DNA for the CDR3 is TGTGCCAGCAGGCTGGAGGGGGCTAAGAACACTGAAGCTTTCTTT. The chain is built from TRBV2 and TRBJ1-1; TRBD1 matches 7 bases. Per the germline V gene, CDR1 is SNHLY and CDR2 is FYNNEI. V lost 6 bases to trimming and J lost 1 base; unmatched junction nucleotides: 8. The CDR3 totals 15 residues.

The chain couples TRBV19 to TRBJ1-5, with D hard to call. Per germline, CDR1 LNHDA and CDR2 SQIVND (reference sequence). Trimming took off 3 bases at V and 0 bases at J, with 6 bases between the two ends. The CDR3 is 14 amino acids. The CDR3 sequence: CASSIINSNQPQHF. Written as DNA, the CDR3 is TGTGCCAGTAGTATTATAAATAGCAATCAGCCCCAGCATTTT.

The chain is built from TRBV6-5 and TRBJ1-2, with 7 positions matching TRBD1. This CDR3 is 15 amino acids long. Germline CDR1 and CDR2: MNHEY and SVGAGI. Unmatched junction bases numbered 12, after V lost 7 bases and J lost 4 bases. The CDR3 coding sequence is TGTGCCAGCATCAACCCTCAGGACAGGACCTATGGCTACACCTTC. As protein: CASINPQDRTYGYTF.

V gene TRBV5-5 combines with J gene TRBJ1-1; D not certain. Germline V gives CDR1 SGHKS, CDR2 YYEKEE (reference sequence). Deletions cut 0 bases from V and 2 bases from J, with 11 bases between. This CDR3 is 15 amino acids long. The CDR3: CASSLGWAANTEAFF. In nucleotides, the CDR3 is TGTGCCAGCAGCTTGGGTTGGGCAGCCAACACTGAAGCTTTCTTT.

The CDR3 bases are TGCGCCAGCAGCCAGGCCCTGACTAGCGGCGAGCAGTACTTC. Translation gives CASSQALTSGEQYF. The chain combines TRBV4-3 with TRBJ2-7, with 9 bases aligning to TRBD2. Trimming took 3 bases from V and 6 from J; bases not matched to a gene: 6. CDR1 LGHNA and CDR2 YSLEER come from the germline V gene. The CDR3 contains 14 residues.

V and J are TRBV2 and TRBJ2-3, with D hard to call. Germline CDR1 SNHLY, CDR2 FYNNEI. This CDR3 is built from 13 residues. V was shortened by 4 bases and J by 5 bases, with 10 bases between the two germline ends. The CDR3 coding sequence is TGTGCCAGCAGTGTGGGTTCTGAAGATACGCAGTATTTT. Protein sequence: CASSVGSEDTQYF.

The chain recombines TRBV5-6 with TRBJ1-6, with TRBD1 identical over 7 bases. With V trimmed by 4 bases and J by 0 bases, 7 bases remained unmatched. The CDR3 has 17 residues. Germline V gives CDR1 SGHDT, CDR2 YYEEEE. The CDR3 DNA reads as TGTGCCAGCAGCCGACAGGGCATCAGCTCCTATAATTCACCCCTCCACTTT. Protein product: CASSRQGISSYNSPLHF.

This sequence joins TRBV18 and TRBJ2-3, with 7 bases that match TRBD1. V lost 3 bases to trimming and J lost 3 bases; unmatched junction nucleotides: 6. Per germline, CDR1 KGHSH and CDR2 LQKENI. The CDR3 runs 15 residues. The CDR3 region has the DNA TGTGCCAGCTCACCTCCGGGACAGTTTACAGATACGCAGTATTTT. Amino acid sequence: CASSPPGQFTDTQYF.

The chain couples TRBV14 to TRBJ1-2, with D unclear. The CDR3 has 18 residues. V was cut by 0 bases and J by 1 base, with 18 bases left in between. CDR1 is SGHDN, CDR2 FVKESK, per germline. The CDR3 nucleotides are TGTGCCAGCAGCCAAGATCTCTGGGGATTCGTGAGTAACTATGGCTACACCTTC. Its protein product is CASSQDLWGFVSNYGYTF.

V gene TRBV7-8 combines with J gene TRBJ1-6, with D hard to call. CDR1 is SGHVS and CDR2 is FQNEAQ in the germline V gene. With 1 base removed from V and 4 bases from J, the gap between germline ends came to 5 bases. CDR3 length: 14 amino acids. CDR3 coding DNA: TGTGCCAGCAGCTTAGACGGGTATAATTCACCCCTCCACTTT. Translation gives CASSLDGYNSPLHF.

CDR3 residues: CASSHGGGGQETQYF. The DNA of the CDR3 is TGCGCCAGCAGCCATGGGGGAGGGGGCCAAGAGACCCAGTACTTC. V is TRBV4-3 and J is TRBJ2-5; a possible D gene is TRBD2 (7 bases). CDR1 is LGHNA and CDR2 is YSLEER in the germline V gene. V lost 3 bases, J lost 1 base, and 12 bases lay in between. The length of the CDR3 is 15 residues.

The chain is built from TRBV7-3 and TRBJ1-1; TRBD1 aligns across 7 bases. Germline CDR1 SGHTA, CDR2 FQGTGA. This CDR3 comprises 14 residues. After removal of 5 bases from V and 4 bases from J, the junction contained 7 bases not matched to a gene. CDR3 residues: CASSAQGSGTEAFF. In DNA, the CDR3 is TGTGCCAGCAGCGCACAGGGGTCGGGCACTGAAGCTTTCTTT.

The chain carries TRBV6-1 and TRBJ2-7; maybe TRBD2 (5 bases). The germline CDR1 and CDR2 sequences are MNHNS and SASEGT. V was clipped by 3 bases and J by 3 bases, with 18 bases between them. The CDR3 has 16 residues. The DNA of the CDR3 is TGTGCCAGCAGTGAGTCCCCGGGGTCCTTCTACTACGAGCAGTACTTC. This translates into CASSESPGSFYYEQYF.

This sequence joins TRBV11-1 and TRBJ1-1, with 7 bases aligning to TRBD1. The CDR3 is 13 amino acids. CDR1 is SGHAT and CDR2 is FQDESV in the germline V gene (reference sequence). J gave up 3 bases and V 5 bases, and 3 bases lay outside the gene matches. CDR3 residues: CASSQQGYTEAFF. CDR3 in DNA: TGTGCCAGCAGCCAACAGGGGTACACTGAAGCTTTCTTT.

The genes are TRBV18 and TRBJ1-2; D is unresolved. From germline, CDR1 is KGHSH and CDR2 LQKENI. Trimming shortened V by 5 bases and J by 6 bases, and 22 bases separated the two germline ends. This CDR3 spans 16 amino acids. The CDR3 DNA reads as TGTGCCAGCTCAAAAGTGGTGGACCGAACGGGAAATGGCTACACCTTC. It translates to CASSKVVDRTGNGYTF.

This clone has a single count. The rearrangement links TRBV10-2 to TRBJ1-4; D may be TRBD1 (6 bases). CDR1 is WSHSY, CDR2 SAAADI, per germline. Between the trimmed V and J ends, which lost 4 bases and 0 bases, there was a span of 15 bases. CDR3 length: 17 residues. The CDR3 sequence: CASSATWTVATNEKLFF. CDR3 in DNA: TGCGCCAGCAGTGCGACCTGGACAGTTGCAACTAATGAAAAACTGTTTTTT.

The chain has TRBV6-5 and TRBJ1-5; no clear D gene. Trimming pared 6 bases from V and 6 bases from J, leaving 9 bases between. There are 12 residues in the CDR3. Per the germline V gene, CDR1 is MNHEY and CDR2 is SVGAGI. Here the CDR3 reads CASSQPGQPQHF. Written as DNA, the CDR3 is TGTGCCAGCAGCCAGCCGGGTCAGCCCCAGCATTTT.